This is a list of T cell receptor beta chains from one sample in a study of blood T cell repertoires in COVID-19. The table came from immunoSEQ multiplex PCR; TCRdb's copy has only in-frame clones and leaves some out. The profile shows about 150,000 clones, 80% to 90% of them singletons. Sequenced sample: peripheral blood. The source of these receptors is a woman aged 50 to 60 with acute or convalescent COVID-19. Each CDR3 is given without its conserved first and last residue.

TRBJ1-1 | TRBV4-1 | ASSQVPGQGARGTEAF
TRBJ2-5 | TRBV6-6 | ASRGRGVYETQY
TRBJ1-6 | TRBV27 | ASSPPTYNSPLH
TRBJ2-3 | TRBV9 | ASSAPAGGEADTQY
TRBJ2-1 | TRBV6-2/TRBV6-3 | ASSYTVGYEQF
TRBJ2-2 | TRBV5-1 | ASSPDRGSRGMEGNTGELF
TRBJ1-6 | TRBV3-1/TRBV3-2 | ASSQVEGSPLH
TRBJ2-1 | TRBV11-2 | ASSLDGAASYNEQF
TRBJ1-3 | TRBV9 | ASSKGQGRAGNTIY
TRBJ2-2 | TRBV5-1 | ASSLVYSTGREDTGELF
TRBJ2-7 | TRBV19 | ASSIADRGLYEQY
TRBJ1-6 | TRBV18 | ASSPARTAWMNSPLH
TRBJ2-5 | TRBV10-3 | AIRSGTGTKETQY
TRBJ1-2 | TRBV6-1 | ASSELLTGSAYGYT
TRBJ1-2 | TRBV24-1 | ATSVDRTGEGYT
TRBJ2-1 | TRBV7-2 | ASSQTSGRVGEQF
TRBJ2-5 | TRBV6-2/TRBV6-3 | ASSYLAGAQETQY
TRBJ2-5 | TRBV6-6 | ASSQPGQQETQY
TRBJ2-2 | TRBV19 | ASSIEGSWAGELF
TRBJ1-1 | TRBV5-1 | ASREQGWFSDTEAF
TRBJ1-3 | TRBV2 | ASSDRGSGNTIY
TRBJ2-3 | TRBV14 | ASSYLGGRAQDTQY
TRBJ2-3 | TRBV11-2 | ASSFGLAGGIDTQY
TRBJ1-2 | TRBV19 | ASSSPRTAYSYGYT
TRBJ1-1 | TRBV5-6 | ASRTRGPSNTEAF
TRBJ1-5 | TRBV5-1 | ASSFAGPHQPQH